The sequence of this T cell receptor (beta chain) was determined in a study of shared clonotypes between healthy human individuals. Only CD45RO-negative cells positively selected for CCR7 counted as naive CD8 cells, so terminally differentiated effector memory CD45RA+ cells were excluded. Methods used by the authors: ImmunoSEQ output held junction-only sequences without quality scores, so filtering differed. Method: immunoSEQ multiplex PCR; TCRdb's copy keeps in-frame clones and lacks some. V and J calls and clone size come straight from that table; D and trimming were deduced from the DNA. The sample yields more than 2 million clones, 90% to 95% seen once. The germline V and J ends were trimmed by 0 bases and 7 bases, with 21 bases remaining between them. This CDR3 is built from 18 residues. Germline CDR1 is LGHNA and CDR2 is YSLEER.

The receptor comes from a man aged 18 to 29 in good health. Some clones in this sample may be carry-over from other donors' samples. The sample comprised naive CD8+ T cells from PBMCs. The chain couples TRBV4-3 to TRBJ2-2, with D maybe TRBD1 (5 bases). DNA of the CDR3: TGCGCCAGCAGCCAAGATGTAGAGGTCCGCAGGGATTACGGGGAGCTGTTTTTT. Residues: CASSQDVEVRRDYGELFF.